This entry describes one T cell receptor (beta chain). Its specificity is unknown. Trimming removed 4 bases at V and 4 bases at J, with 16 bases between. The germline V gene has CDR1 SGHDT and CDR2 YYEEEE. This CDR3 has 15 residues. The data derive from a study of post-analysis software for immune sequencing data. About the research overall: Multiple sclerosis in the patients followed relapsing-remitting, secondary progressive and progressive-relapsing courses. Study results and limitations: The study found significantly lower normalized Chao1 diversity in multiple sclerosis patients than in controls. Comparison of patients with controls showed about 5 TRBV segments more frequent in patients, TRBV5-6, TRBV5-1 and TRBV20-1 among them.

Incorporated into the TCR beta cDNA libraries were unique molecular identifiers, which served to reduce PCR and sequencing biases. TCRdb processed the PCR reads anew with MiXCR; each CDR3 protein has one entry. The table lists a few hundred thousand distinct CDR3 sequences, more than 30% of them singletons. The specimen sequenced was blood. V gene TRBV5-6 combines with J gene TRBJ2-3; tentative D call: TRBD1 (6 bases). The receptor comes from a girl under 10 years old with multiple sclerosis. The CDR3 DNA reads TGTGCCAGCAGCCCCGACAGGATTAGGCCAGATACGCAGTATTTT. Amino acid sequence: CASSPDRIRPDTQYF.